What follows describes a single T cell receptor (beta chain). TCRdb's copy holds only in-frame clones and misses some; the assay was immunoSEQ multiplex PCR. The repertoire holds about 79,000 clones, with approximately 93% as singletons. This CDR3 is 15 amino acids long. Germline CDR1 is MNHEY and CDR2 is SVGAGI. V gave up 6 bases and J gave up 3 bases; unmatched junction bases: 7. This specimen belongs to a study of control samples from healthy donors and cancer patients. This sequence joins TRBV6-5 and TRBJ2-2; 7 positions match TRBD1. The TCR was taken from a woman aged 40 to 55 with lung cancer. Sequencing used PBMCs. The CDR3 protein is CASRSRGKDTGELFF. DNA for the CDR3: TGTGCCAGCAGAAGCAGGGGGAAGGACACCGGGGAGCTGTTTTTT.